This entry lists 10 T cell receptor beta chains sequenced from one sample in a study of CD8+ T cells in alopecia areata. Regarding treatment: oral pan-JAK inhibitor, 5-10 mg twice daily. RNA was isolated and reverse transcribed to cDNA, the sequencing template. Clones were sequenced by immunoSEQ multiplex PCR, and TCRdb holds only the in-frame ones, with some missing. The data hold under 350,000 clones, with 58% observed a single time. The specimen comprised CD4+ T cells sorted from blood, sampled at week 24, from a patient treated with tofacitinib. The receptors stem from a human donor with alopecia areata.

The J gene is TRBJ2-6, the V gene TRBV11-2; 12 nucleotides agree with TRBD2. Trimming at V came to 8 bases and at J to 1 base, leaving 9 bases not matched to a gene. The CDR3 has 18 residues. Germline CDR1 reads SGHAT; CDR2 reads FQNNGV. CDR3: CASVQLAGGPSGANVLTF. Written as DNA, the CDR3 is TGTGCCAGCGTCCAACTAGCGGGGGGACCATCTGGGGCCAACGTCCTGACTTTC.

This clone was detected a few times. The J gene is TRBJ1-2, the V gene TRBV7-3; 9 positions agree with TRBD1. Germline lookup yields CDR1 SGHTA and CDR2 FQGTGA. The CDR3 runs 15 residues. With 5 bases clipped from V and 7 bases from J, the junction kept 11 bases outside the gene matches. CDR3 nucleotide sequence: TGTGCCAGCAGCACCCGGACAGGGGATACGAGTGGCTACACCTTC. Translating it yields CASSTRTGDTSGYTF.

The V call is TRBV29-1, the J call TRBJ2-5; 9 positions agree with TRBD1. Trimming took 6 bases from V and 5 from J; bases not matched to a gene: 7. The CDR3 has 13 amino acids. Germline-derived CDR1 and CDR2 are SQVTM and ANQGSEA. This chain's CDR3 is CSVGDRVRETQYF. CDR3 bases: TGCAGCGTGGGGGACAGGGTACGTGAGACCCAGTACTTC.

The chain joins TRBV25-1 to TRBJ1-3; D perhaps matches TRBD1 (6 bases). This CDR3 is built from 14 residues. CDR1 is MGHDK, CDR2 SYGVNS, per germline. The V and J ends lost 6 bases and 6 bases respectively, with 15 bases between them. The CDR3 nucleotides are TGTGCCAGCAGAGAGACAGGAGGTGTAAACACCATATATTTT. Protein product: CASRETGGVNTIYF.

The rearrangement joins TRBV6-6 to TRBJ1-5; D is unresolved. The CDR3 runs 15 residues. The germline V gene has CDR1 MNHNY and CDR2 SVGAGI (reference sequence). Trimming shortened V by 1 base and J by 0 bases, and 7 bases separated the two germline ends. The CDR3 DNA reads as TGTGCCAGCAGTTACTTCCCGAATAGCAATCAGCCCCAGCATTTT. Translation: CASSYFPNSNQPQHF.

This chain links TRBV12-5 with TRBJ1-1; TRBD1 is a possible D gene (5 bases). V was trimmed by 5 bases and J by 1 base, leaving 8 bases between them. Germline CDR1 LGHNT, CDR2 FRNRAP. This CDR3 comprises 13 residues. The CDR3: CASGPRGNTEAFF. For the CDR3, the DNA is TGTGCTAGTGGTCCTAGGGGGAACACTGAAGCTTTCTTT.

The chain employs TRBV7-3 and TRBJ2-2, with a weak D call TRBD1 (5 bases). The CDR3 has 15 residues. Per the germline V gene, CDR1 is SGHTA and CDR2 is FQGTGA. Deletions cut 6 bases from V and 1 base from J, with 12 bases between. CDR3 region: CASSPPGQNTGELFF. DNA for the CDR3: TGTGCCAGCAGTCCCCCCGGACAGAACACCGGGGAGCTGTTTTTT.

About this clone itself: Other DNA sequences in this specimen translate into the identical CDR3. The gene calls are TRBV30 and TRBJ2-7, with D perhaps TRBD2 (5 bases). The V end lost 0 bases, the J end lost 3 bases, and 6 bases lay between the germline ends. The CDR3 is 12 residues long. Germline V gives CDR1 GTSNPN, CDR2 SVGIG (reference sequence). For the CDR3, the DNA is TGTGCCTGGAGTGTTGGACTCTACGAGCAGTACTTC. Its translation is CAWSVGLYEQYF. The variable domain in full, with the rest retrieved from reference TRBV30 and TRBJ2-7, is SQTIHQWPATLVQPVGSPLSLECTVEGTSNPNLYWYRQAAGRGLQLLFYSVGIGQISSEVPQNLSASRPQDRQFILSSKKLLLSDSGFYLCAWSVGLYEQYFGPGTRLTVT.

The V call is TRBV23-1, the J call TRBJ2-5; 7 nucleotides match TRBD1. TRBV23-1 is labeled an ORF, and its function is uncertain. This CDR3 comprises 14 residues. V was clipped by 6 bases and J by 3 bases; unmatched bases: 7. This CDR3 is CASSRPGTEETQYF. CDR3 nucleotide sequence: TGCGCCAGCAGCCGTCCGGGGACAGAAGAGACCCAGTACTTC.

The chain employs TRBV15 and TRBJ2-7; TRBD2 agrees at 12 bases. Germline lookup yields CDR1 LNHNV and CDR2 YYDKDF (reference sequence). V shed 7 bases and J 3 bases; nucleotides not matched to a gene: 1. The CDR3 covers 13 residues. The CDR3 spells CATKLAGGYEQYF. CDR3 nucleotide sequence: TGTGCCACCAAACTAGCGGGAGGCTACGAGCAGTACTTC.